Shown below are 8 T cell receptor beta chains from a single sample sequenced in a study of blood T cell repertoires in COVID-19. The repertoire was sequenced with immunoSEQ multiplex PCR; TCRdb's copy has only in-frame clones and lacks some. The top ten hold 11% of the sample, which has 310,000 or so clones, more than 70% seen once. Sequences were obtained from peripheral blood. These receptors were obtained from a woman in her 30s with COVID-19, enrolled during active disease.

The chain uses TRBV11-2 and TRBJ2-7; D gene ambiguous. The length of the CDR3 is 13 residues. V dropped 5 bases and J dropped 2 bases, with 10 bases sitting between them. CDR1 is SGHAT, CDR2 FQNNGV, per germline. CDR3 sequence reads: CASSVLLTYEQYF. Here the CDR3 DNA reads TGTGCCAGCAGCGTCCTACTTACCTACGAGCAGTACTTC.

This clone occurred once. This sample includes further DNA sequences coding for the same CDR3. This chain uses TRBV12-3 or TRBV12-4 with TRBJ1-2; D gene ambiguous. V lost 6 bases and J lost 5, with 10 bases in between. The CDR3 runs to 12 residues. The chain's CDR3 is CASSLQVYGYTF. The CDR3 DNA reads TGTGCCAGCAGCCTCCAGGTTTATGGCTACACCTTC.

V and J are TRBV27 and TRBJ1-3; D is unresolved. Deletions cut 4 bases from V and 4 bases from J, with 8 bases between. Per germline, CDR1 MNHEY and CDR2 SMNVEV (reference sequence). The CDR3 totals 13 residues. The CDR3 loop is CASSYRQGNTIYF. The CDR3 bases are TGTGCCAGCAGTTACAGACAAGGAAACACCATATATTTT.

This chain uses TRBV6-5 with TRBJ2-7; possibly TRBD2 for D (6 bases). The V end lost 2 bases, the J end lost 2 bases, and 10 bases lay between the germline ends. The germline V gene has CDR1 MNHEY and CDR2 SVGAGI. This CDR3 has 14 amino acids. The CDR3: CASSYGTYTYEQYF. As DNA, the CDR3 is TGTGCCAGCAGTTACGGGACTTACACCTACGAGCAGTACTTC.

This chain uses TRBV4-1 with TRBJ1-2; a weak D match, TRBD1 (5 bases). V was pared by 2 bases and J by 6 bases, with 19 bases between. Looked up from germline, CDR1 is MGHRA and CDR2 is YSYEKL. The CDR3 length is 16 residues. The CDR3 DNA follows: TGCGCCAGCAGCCAACATCCAAAAGGAACGGGGGATGGCTACACCTTC. Its protein is CASSQHPKGTGDGYTF.

DNA for the CDR3: TGTGCCAGCAGCCAAGAGCTCAAGGGGACAGCCGAAACCTTC. Translation gives CASSQELKGTAETF. The chain recombines TRBV14 with TRBJ1-2; TRBD1 agrees at 7 bases. This CDR3 is 14 amino acids long. Germline assignment: CDR1 SGHDN and CDR2 FVKESK. V was clipped by 0 bases and J by 14 bases; unmatched bases: 12. Filled out from reference TRBV14 and TRBJ1-2, the complete variable domain reads EAGVTQFPSHSVIEKGQTVTLRCDPISGHDNLYWYRRVMGKEIKFLLHFVKESKQDESGMPNNRFLAERTGGTYSTLKVQPAELEDSGVYFCASSQELKGTAETFGSGTRLTVV.

Here the CDR3 reads CASSGLVGTGELFF. The CDR3 DNA follows: TGTGCCAGCAGCGGACTAGTAGGCACCGGGGAGCTGTTTTTT. The chain carries TRBV9 and TRBJ2-2; TRBD2 might be the D (6 bases). Trimming pared 3 bases from V and 4 bases from J, leaving 10 bases between. This CDR3 region has 14 residues. CDR1 SGDLS and CDR2 YYNGEE come from the germline V gene.

The chain employs TRBV10-2 and TRBJ1-1, with D hard to call. With 9 bases removed from V and 3 bases from J, the gap between germline ends came to 14 bases. This CDR3 region has 13 residues. The germline gives CDR1 WSHSY, CDR2 SAAADI. The CDR3 coding sequence is TGCGCCAGTTCCCCGAGGGCCGACACTGAAGCTTTCTTT. Translating it yields CASSPRADTEAFF.